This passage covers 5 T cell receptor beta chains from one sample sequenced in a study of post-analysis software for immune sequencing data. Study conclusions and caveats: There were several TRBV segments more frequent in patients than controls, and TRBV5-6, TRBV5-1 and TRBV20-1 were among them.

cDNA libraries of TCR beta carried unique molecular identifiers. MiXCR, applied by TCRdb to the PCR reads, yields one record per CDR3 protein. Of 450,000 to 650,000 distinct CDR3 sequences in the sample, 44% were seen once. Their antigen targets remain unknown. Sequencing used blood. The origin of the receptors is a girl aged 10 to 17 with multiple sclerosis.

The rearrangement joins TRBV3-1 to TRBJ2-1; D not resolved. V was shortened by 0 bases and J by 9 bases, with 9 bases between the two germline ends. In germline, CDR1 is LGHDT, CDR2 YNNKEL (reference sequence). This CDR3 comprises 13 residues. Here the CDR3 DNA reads TGTGCCAGCAGCCAAGATTTCCGGAGTGAGCAGTTCTTC. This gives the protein CASSQDFRSEQFF.

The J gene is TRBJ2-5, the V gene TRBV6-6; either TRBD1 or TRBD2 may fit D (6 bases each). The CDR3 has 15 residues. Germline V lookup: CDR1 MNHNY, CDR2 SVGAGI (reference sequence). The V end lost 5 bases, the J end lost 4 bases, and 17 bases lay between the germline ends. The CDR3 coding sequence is TGTGCCAGCAGTAAGGCGTGGGGGGCCGGAGAGACCCAGTACTTC. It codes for CASSKAWGAGETQYF.

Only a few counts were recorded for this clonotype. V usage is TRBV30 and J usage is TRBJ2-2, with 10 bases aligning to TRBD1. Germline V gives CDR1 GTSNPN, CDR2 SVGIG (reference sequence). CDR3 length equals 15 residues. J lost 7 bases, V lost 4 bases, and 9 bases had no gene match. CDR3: CAWIPGTGAVGELFF. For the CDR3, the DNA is TGTGCCTGGATACCCGGGACAGGGGCGGTCGGGGAGCTGTTTTTT.

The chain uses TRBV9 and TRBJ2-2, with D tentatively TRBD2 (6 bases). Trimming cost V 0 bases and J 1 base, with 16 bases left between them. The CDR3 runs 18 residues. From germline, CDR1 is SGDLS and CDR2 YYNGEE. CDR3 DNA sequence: TGTGCCAGCAGCGTAGGCCGGGGCCGGGACTGGAACACCGGGGAGCTGTTTTTT. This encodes CASSVGRGRDWNTGELFF.

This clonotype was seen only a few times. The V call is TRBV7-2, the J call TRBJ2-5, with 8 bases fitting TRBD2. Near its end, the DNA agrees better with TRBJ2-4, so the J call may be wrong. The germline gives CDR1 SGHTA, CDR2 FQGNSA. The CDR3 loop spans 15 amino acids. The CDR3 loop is CASSRTSCYKNIQYF. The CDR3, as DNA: TGTGCCAGCAGTCGGACTAGCTGTTACAAAAACATTCAGTACTTC.